This is a list of T cell receptor beta chains from one sample in a study of T cells in Graves' hyperthyroidism and ophthalmopathy. TCRdb processed the multiplex PCR reads anew with MiXCR; each CDR3 protein has one entry. The data hold 600,000 to 700,000 distinct CDR3 sequences, with about 45% observed a single time. The sequencing sample was made of peripheral blood or thyroid tissue (not recorded which). The receptors were gathered from an adult man with Graves' disease, either hyperthyroidism or ophthalmopathy (not recorded which). Both conserved end residues are part of each CDR3. Each record gives: CDR3 protein, CDR3 DNA, CDR3 length, V gene, clone size, J gene, D gene. The D gene is left open where the match is weak. Some rows have no size entry. The others give once, few or many, or a class for an expanded clone.

CDR3: CASSQGLRSYEQYF; DNA: TGTGCCAGCTCACAGGGACTACGCTCCTACGAGCAGTACTTC; length: 14; V: TRBV7-2; size: .; J: TRBJ2-7; D: .
CDR3: CASSPLNRGVTEAFF; DNA: TGTGCCAGCAGCCCACTGAACAGGGGTGTCACTGAAGCTTTCTTT; length: 15; V: TRBV7-8; size: .; J: TRBJ1-1; D: TRBD1
CDR3: CSVEVSGGPQETQYF; DNA: TGCAGCGTTGAAGTTAGCGGGGGACCCCAAGAGACCCAGTACTTC; length: 15; V: TRBV29-1; size: .; J: TRBJ2-5; D: TRBD2
CDR3: CATSGGPLSSYEQYF; DNA: TGTGCCACCAGTGGGGGGCCCTTGAGCTCCTACGAGCAGTACTTC; length: 15; V: TRBV24-1; size: many; J: TRBJ2-7; D: .
CDR3: CASSSQGRGETQYF; DNA: TGTGCCAGCAGCTCCCAGGGCAGGGGAGAGACCCAGTACTTC; length: 14; V: TRBV5-4; size: few; J: TRBJ2-5; D: .
CDR3: CASSVADRGPFTEAFF; DNA: TGTGCCAGCAGCGTAGCGGACAGGGGGCCCTTCACTGAAGCTTTCTTT; length: 16; V: TRBV9; size: .; J: TRBJ1-1; D: TRBD1
CDR3: CSAGDRDSNQPQHF; DNA: TGCAGTGCCGGGGACAGGGATAGCAATCAGCCCCAGCATTTT; length: 14; V: TRBV20-1; size: .; J: TRBJ1-5; D: TRBD1
CDR3: CATSGDSKQFF; DNA: TGTGCCACCAGTGGGGACAGCAAGCAGTTCTTC; length: 11; V: TRBV24-1; size: .; J: TRBJ2-1; D: TRBD1
CDR3: CSVRGTIYEQYF; DNA: TGCAGTGTCCGGGGGACCATCTACGAGCAGTACTTC; length: 12; V: TRBV20-1; size: few; J: TRBJ2-7; D: .
CDR3: CATSRVGLRDDSNTGELFF; DNA: TGTGCCACCAGCAGAGTAGGTTTACGGGACGACTCGAACACCGGGGAGCTGTTTTTT; length: 19; V: TRBV15; size: .; J: TRBJ2-2; D: .
CDR3: CASSPVTGVSGQPQHF; DNA: TGTGCCAGCAGTCCCGTTACAGGGGTCTCAGGGCAGCCCCAGCATTTT; length: 16; V: TRBV9; size: few; J: TRBJ1-5; D: TRBD1
CDR3: CASVEESGVRDYTF; DNA: TGTGCCAGCGTTGAAGAAAGCGGGGTGAGAGACTACACCTTC; length: 14; V: TRBV2; size: .; J: TRBJ1-2; D: .